Listed below are T cell receptor beta chains from one sample, sequenced in a study of blood T cell repertoires in COVID-19. TCRdb keeps only in-frame clones here, not all; method: immunoSEQ multiplex PCR. The profile shows about 94,000 clones, 65% to 85% of them singletons. The sample taken for sequencing was peripheral blood. These receptors originate from a man aged 55 to 70 with acute or convalescent COVID-19. Both conserved end residues are part of each CDR3.

j_call,v_call,cdr3_aa
TRBJ1-2,TRBV9,CASSRPTGEYGYTF
TRBJ2-2,TRBV6-2/TRBV6-3,CASSLILGALGLATGELFF
TRBJ2-1,TRBV18,CASSPPRASSYNEQFF
TRBJ1-2,TRBV14,CASSQEKRSLAAPNYGYTF
TRBJ1-1,TRBV18,CASSPVREGAFF
TRBJ1-1,TRBV15,CATSSRGDTEAFF
TRBJ1-2,TRBV5-6,CASSLGGGGGAYGYTF
TRBJ2-7,TRBV18,CASSPFAGTDEQYF
TRBJ1-1,TRBV19,CASRPRGVVTEAFF
TRBJ2-7,TRBV5-1,CASSGGDTYEQYF
TRBJ1-6,TRBV4-1,CASSQDPGQGVSPLHF
TRBJ1-1,TRBV27,CASKSTSGQMNTEAFF
TRBJ1-1,TRBV12-3/TRBV12-4,CASRGQGETEAFF
TRBJ1-2,TRBV6-5,CASSYLPGNYGYTF
TRBJ1-5,TRBV21-1,CASSKALDSCDSNQPQHF
TRBJ1-1,TRBV3-1/TRBV3-2,CASSQGGGMNTEAFF
TRBJ2-7,TRBV11-2,CASSLRERGPNYEQYF
TRBJ2-7,TRBV29-1,CSVDQSYEQYF
TRBJ2-5,TRBV6-2/TRBV6-3,CASSLRQGWETQYF
TRBJ2-6,TRBV3-1/TRBV3-2,CASSQKTGGPGANVLTF
TRBJ2-5,TRBV5-1,CASSTGGRGETQYF
TRBJ2-3,TRBV3-1/TRBV3-2,CASSQGAQKADTQYF
TRBJ1-2,TRBV11-2,CASSHYRDPTGANYGYTF
TRBJ2-7,TRBV6-5,CASSETGSSYEQYF
TRBJ2-5,TRBV3-1/TRBV3-2,CASSQGRDRERKTQYF
TRBJ2-1,TRBV5-4,CASSFGLAEYNEQFF
TRBJ1-2,TRBV19,CASSIFAGARNGYTF
TRBJ1-1,TRBV6-5,CASSYPGQGDTEAFF
TRBJ2-5,TRBV19,CASQNRAGAPQETQYF
TRBJ1-1,TRBV5-4,CASRTDLGTANTEAFF
TRBJ1-1,TRBV9,CASSPTSRTGKTEAFF
TRBJ2-1,TRBV5-1,CASSQDSPSYNEQFF
TRBJ2-3,TRBV24-1,CATSDWSVAGDTQYF
TRBJ1-2,TRBV7-9,CASSMDRGGGYTF
TRBJ2-2,TRBV13,CASTSHGTGYAGELFF
TRBJ1-2,TRBV5-1,CASSLEQGDGYTF
TRBJ1-2,TRBV19,CASRGLAEGYTF
TRBJ2-5,TRBV6-5,CASSLTGEQETQYF
TRBJ1-6,TRBV11-3,CASSFGTAGSPLHF
TRBJ1-1,TRBV4-3,CASSQMDRVDTEAFF
TRBJ2-3,TRBV4-2,CASSQVFPGLADTQYF
TRBJ2-5,TRBV18,CASSLPDREAKTQYF
TRBJ2-6,TRBV5-1,CASSLNTRGANVLTF
TRBJ1-5,TRBV28,CASSLRTGRQPQHF
TRBJ1-2,TRBV5-4,CASSLSSTSNYGYTF
TRBJ1-1,TRBV7-3,CASSRGRENTEAFF
TRBJ1-1,TRBV19,CASSQQGLEGIAEAFF
TRBJ1-2,TRBV12-3/TRBV12-4,CASSENRYGYTF
TRBJ1-1,TRBV27,CASRQLTGIGLGRNTEAFF
TRBJ2-7,TRBV27,CASSPTGVNEQYF
TRBJ2-7,TRBV27,CASSPLLGQGRYEQYF
TRBJ2-7,TRBV5-1,CASSLRWGQGPYEQYF
TRBJ2-2,TRBV5-1,CASSGSPRVTGELFF
TRBJ1-1,TRBV5-1,CASSLAGGVSTEAFF
TRBJ1-2,TRBV24-1,CATRAGQGAHDGYTF
TRBJ2-2,TRBV5-1,CASSPGSNTGELFF
TRBJ1-1,TRBV6-2/TRBV6-3,CASSYSDRGRENPEAFF
TRBJ2-7,TRBV27,CASSPSPLSWGLPYEQYF